These 15 T cell receptor beta chains came from one sample sequenced in a study of blood T cell repertoires in COVID-19. Sequencing used immunoSEQ multiplex PCR; TCRdb keeps in-frame clones, though not all of them. The data hold under 400,000 clones, with approximately 83% observed a single time. Material: PBMCs or T cells enriched from blood (not recorded which). The receptors shown here come from a woman in her forties with acute COVID-19.

The sample holds one count of this clone. CDR3 DNA: TGTGCCAGCAGCTTAGTACAGAGCCAAGCTTTCTTT. The encoded protein is CASSLVQSQAFF. This chain links TRBV7-9 with TRBJ1-1; D is unresolved. This CDR3 spans 12 amino acids. In germline, CDR1 is SEHNR, CDR2 FQNEAQ (reference sequence). Trimming pared 1 base from V and 9 bases from J, leaving 9 bases between.

The V and J genes are TRBV7-9 and TRBJ1-1; D is unresolved. In germline, CDR1 is SEHNR, CDR2 FQNEAQ (reference sequence). V was trimmed by 3 bases and J by 1 base, leaving 12 bases between them. This CDR3 spans 15 amino acids. CDR3 DNA: TGTGCCAGCAGCTTTTACGGTTTCGAGAACACTGAAGCTTTCTTT. It translates to CASSFYGFENTEAFF.

V and J are TRBV19 and TRBJ1-5; D is possibly TRBD1 (6 bases). CDR3 length: 17 residues. Trimming cost V 1 base and J 5 bases, with 18 bases left between them. Looked up from germline, CDR1 is LNHDA and CDR2 is SQIVND (reference sequence). The chain's CDR3 is CASSIVEIPEGDQPQHF. The CDR3 DNA sequence: TGTGCCAGTAGTATAGTAGAGATCCCTGAGGGGGATCAGCCCCAGCATTTT.

This clone was counted a single time. J is TRBJ1-2 and V is TRBV7-9; D possibly corresponds to TRBD1 (6 bases). V lost 8 bases to trimming and J lost 4 bases, with 11 bases between them. This CDR3 contains 12 residues. Germline V CDR1 and CDR2: SEHNR, FQNEAQ (reference sequence). CDR3 in DNA: TGTGCCAGCTCACGGGACATCTATGGCTACACCTTC. It is translated as CASSRDIYGYTF.

J is TRBJ1-1 and V is TRBV4-3, with D possibly matching TRBD1 (5 bases). Germline lookup yields CDR1 LGHNA and CDR2 YSLEER. The CDR3 runs 15 residues. The ends were cut back, 0 bases at V and 1 base at J, with 9 bases in the middle. CDR3 nucleotides: TGCGCCAGCAGCCAAGATCTAGGGGAGAACACTGAAGCTTTCTTT. It yields the protein CASSQDLGENTEAFF.

V gene TRBV18 combines with J gene TRBJ1-5; TRBD1 might be the D (6 bases). Germline-derived CDR1 and CDR2 are KGHSH and LQKENI. Trimming removed 4 bases from V and 7 bases from J, with 17 bases in between. This CDR3 region has 15 residues. DNA for the CDR3: TGTGCCAGCTCACTGGGACAACCTCCCGGGCAGCCCCAGCATTTT. This translates into CASSLGQPPGQPQHF.

The rearrangement uses TRBV10-3 and TRBJ2-2, with TRBD2 matching over 14 bases. The V segment lost 7 bases and the J segment 8 bases; nucleotides outside the gene matches: 6. CDR1 is ENHRY, CDR2 SYGVKD, per germline. The CDR3 extends over 15 amino acids. CDR3 protein: CAITRGLAGGGELFF. Here the CDR3 DNA reads TGTGCCATCACCCGTGGACTAGCGGGGGGAGGGGAGCTGTTTTTT.

The chain combines TRBV12-5 with TRBJ2-7, with D maybe TRBD2 (6 bases). V shed 7 bases and J shed 5 bases, with 21 bases lying between them. This CDR3 contains 15 residues. CDR1 is LGHNT, CDR2 FRNRAP, per germline. This CDR3 is CASAPKGGRVHEQYF. The CDR3 region has the DNA TGTGCTAGTGCACCCAAGGGAGGCAGGGTCCACGAGCAGTACTTC.

The rearrangement links TRBV19 to TRBJ2-7, with 9 bases matching TRBD1. V was clipped by 4 bases and J by 3 bases; unmatched bases: 16. Germline-derived CDR1 and CDR2 are LNHDA and SQIVND (reference sequence). The CDR3 runs to 18 residues. The DNA for the CDR3 is TGTGCCAGTAGTAACTTAATGATCCGGGACAGGGAAGGCTACGAGCAGTACTTC. Its protein is CASSNLMIRDREGYEQYF.

This chain joins TRBV19 and TRBJ1-2; 9 nucleotides align to TRBD1. Germline loops: CDR1 LNHDA, CDR2 SQIVND (reference sequence). This CDR3 is built from 15 residues. J gave up 4 bases and V 3 bases, and 6 bases lay outside the gene matches. The CDR3 DNA reads as TGTGCCAGTAGTATTCGGGACAGGGAAACCTATGGCTACACCTTC. Translated: CASSIRDRETYGYTF.

This clone came up once. The V gene is TRBV19, the J gene TRBJ1-6; 8 bases agree with TRBD1. Looked up from germline, CDR1 is LNHDA and CDR2 is SQIVND (reference sequence). This CDR3 comprises 15 residues. V dropped 4 bases and J dropped 9; count of bases not matched to a gene: 8. CDR3 DNA: TGTGCCAGTAGTACAATTGGACAGGGCGGTTCACCCCTCCACTTT. Protein: CASSTIGQGGSPLHF.

This clone showed up just once. This chain connects TRBV7-2 to TRBJ1-1; D is undetermined. The CDR3 length is 15 residues. Trimming removed 3 bases at V and 8 bases at J, with 19 bases between. Germline CDR1 reads SGHTA; CDR2 reads FQGNSA. DNA for the CDR3: TGTGCCAGCAGCTTTTCCGCTGCCCACACTACAGAAGCTTTCTTT. Protein: CASSFSAAHTTEAFF.

V is TRBV5-1 and J is TRBJ1-4; tentatively, D is TRBD1 (5 bases). Trimming cost V 6 bases and J 3 bases, with 12 bases left between them. The CDR3 sequence is 14 residues long. Germline V gives CDR1 SGHRS, CDR2 YFSETQ. CDR3 sequence: CASKQEYANEKLFF. The CDR3, as DNA: TGCGCCAGCAAACAGGAGTACGCTAATGAAAAACTGTTTTTT.

The chain employs TRBV4-3 and TRBJ1-3; D uncertain. The germline gives CDR1 LGHNA, CDR2 YSLEER. CDR3 length equals 16 residues. V was cut by 3 bases and J by 0 bases, with 12 bases left in between. CDR3 region: CASSQDRTLSGNTIYF. The CDR3 DNA reads as TGCGCCAGCAGCCAGGATCGGACTCTCTCTGGAAACACCATATATTTT.

The V gene is TRBV28, the J gene TRBJ1-1; D gene unclear. This CDR3 region has 15 residues. Germline values: CDR1 MDHEN, CDR2 SYDVKM. V gave up 5 bases and J gave up 3 bases, with 16 bases separating them. DNA for the CDR3: TGTGCCAGCAGTAGCGGCCTGGGCCGAGACACTGAAGCTTTCTTT. Translation gives CASSSGLGRDTEAFF.